The 18 T cell receptor beta chains below all came from one sample that was sequenced in a study of patients and donors after allogeneic stem cell transplantation. In TCRdb, the RT-PCR reads were re-called with MiXCR into one record per CDR3 protein. This sample has hundreds of thousands of distinct CDR3 sequences; approximately 14% occur once, and the top ten carry around 10%. The sample taken for sequencing was blood, either unsorted or a sorted T cell fraction (not recorded which). These receptors all come from a human donor who was either an allogeneic HSCT recipient or a stem cell or donor lymphocyte infusion donor (not recorded which). It is not recorded whose cells these are; they may come from a transplant donor.

This clonotype turned up a few times. V and J are TRBV27 and TRBJ2-5; no firm D call. Trimming cost V 3 bases and J 9 bases, with 14 bases left between them. CDR1 and CDR2 from the germline V gene are MNHEY and SMNVEV (reference sequence). The CDR3 length is 13 residues. The CDR3 region is CASSLSGRLAQYF. CDR3 nucleotides: TGTGCCAGCAGTTTGTCGGGCCGGCTGGCCCAGTACTTC.

This clonotype was counted a few times. This sequence joins TRBV5-1 and TRBJ2-3; D is possibly TRBD1 (6 bases). Germline-derived CDR1 and CDR2 are SGHRS and YFSETQ. The CDR3 covers 15 residues. V gave up 4 bases and J gave up 0 bases, with 12 bases separating them. CDR3 amino acids: CASSLGTRSTDTQYF. The CDR3 DNA is TGCGCCAGCAGCCTCGGGACAAGGAGCACAGATACGCAGTATTTT.

This clonotype has only one observation. A read error may produce the germline difference seen at one junction end. The V and J genes are TRBV20-1 and TRBJ1-6; tentatively, D is TRBD1 (6 bases). The CDR3 extends over 14 amino acids. Germline V CDR1 and CDR2: DFQATT, SNEGSKA (reference sequence). DNA of the CDR3: TGCAGTGCCCCGGGTTGGGGGCTAAATTCACTCCTCCACTTT. It encodes CSAPGWGLNSLLHF.

This clonotype was counted once. A much larger clone sits a single nucleotide away, making a read error possible. This chain connects TRBV5-1 to TRBJ2-5, with a tentative D call TRBD1 (6 bases). Looked up from germline, CDR1 is SGHRS and CDR2 is YFSETQ. The CDR3 extends over 15 amino acids. CDR3 bases: TGCTCCAGCAGCTTCGGGACACGCCAACAAGAGACCCAGTACTTC. Translation: CSSSFGTRQQETQYF.

This clonotype was picked up a small number of times. The V gene is TRBV27, the J gene TRBJ1-5; the match to TRBD1 covers 10 bases. CDR3 length equals 16 residues. V gave up 4 bases and J gave up 2 bases; unmatched junction bases: 5. Germline CDR1 and CDR2: MNHEY and SMNVEV (reference sequence). CDR3 in amino acids: CASSSRDRGGNQPQHF. The CDR3 DNA follows: TGTGCCAGCAGTTCACGGGACAGGGGTGGCAATCAGCCCCAGCATTTT.

This clonotype was seen at least ten times. The gene calls are TRBV28 and TRBJ1-2; D is undetermined. V gave up 1 base and J gave up 7 bases, with 4 bases separating them. The CDR3 runs to 11 residues. Germline CDR1 MDHEN, CDR2 SYDVKM. The CDR3 sequence: CASSLSPGYTF. Here the CDR3 DNA reads TGTGCCAGCAGTTTATCCCCTGGCTACACCTTC.

The rearrangement uses TRBV5-1 and TRBJ1-5, with D possibly being TRBD1 (6 bases). V was clipped by 4 bases and J by 3 bases, with 14 bases between them. The CDR3 has 15 residues. The germline V gene has CDR1 SGHRS and CDR2 YFSETQ. The CDR3 DNA reads TGCGCCAGCAGCCCCGACAGGCTTTCCAATCAGCCCCAGCATTTT. It yields the protein CASSPDRLSNQPQHF.

This clonotype has just a few counts. The rearrangement links TRBV7-2 to TRBJ2-1; D is uncertain. The CDR3 loop spans 10 amino acids. CDR1 is SGHTA, CDR2 FQGNSA, per germline. The ends were cut back, 1 base at V and 14 bases at J, with 6 bases in the middle. CDR3 residues: CASSLGSKFF. The CDR3 DNA reads as TGTGCCAGCAGCTTAGGGTCCAAGTTCTTC.

The table lists this clonotype with a few counts. The junction differs from germline at one of its ends, possibly a read error. This chain connects TRBV24-1 to TRBJ2-5; 8 bases are a match to TRBD1. The CDR3 is 13 residues long. CDR1 is KGHDR and CDR2 is SFDVKD in the germline V gene. The CDR3 is CATMDRVKETQYF. The CDR3 DNA reads as TGTGCTACCATGGACAGGGTTAAAGAGACCCAGTACTTC.

This clonotype occurred many times. The V and J genes are TRBV3-1 and TRBJ1-3; D is undetermined. V lost 4 bases to trimming and J lost 0 bases, with 10 bases between them. The CDR3 is made up of 15 amino acids. Germline assignment: CDR1 LGHDT and CDR2 YNNKEL (reference sequence). CDR3 bases: TGTGCCAGCAGCCCTCCACTTCTCTCTGGAAACACCATATATTTT. Protein product: CASSPPLLSGNTIYF. The variable domain in full, with the rest retrieved from reference TRBV3-1 and TRBJ1-3, is DTAVSQTPKYLVTQMGNDKSIKCEQNLGHDTMYWYKQDSKKFLKIMFSYNNKELIINETVPNRFSPKSPDKAHLNLHINSLELGDSAVYFCASSPPLLSGNTIYFGEGSWLTVV.

This clonotype was seen just once. The chain uses TRBV27 and TRBJ2-7; 11 nucleotides line up with TRBD2. Per germline, CDR1 MNHEY and CDR2 SMNVEV (reference sequence). Trimming cost V 6 bases and J 5 bases; bases outside gene matches: 15. The CDR3 length is 17 residues. The CDR3 bases are TGTGCCAGCAGGGAAGGTAGCGGGGGGGTGGCGCTCCACGAGCAGTACTTC. Protein sequence: CASREGSGGVALHEQYF.

The chain combines TRBV12-3 or TRBV12-4 with TRBJ1-1; 8 bases align to TRBD1. V shed 7 bases and J 6 bases; nucleotides not matched to a gene: 10. This CDR3 contains 14 residues. The CDR3 nucleotides read TGTGCCAGCAAAAGGCCAGGGGGCATATCTGAAGCTTTCTTT. This codes for CASKRPGGISEAFF.

CDR3 loop: CSAEGLAETGELFF. The CDR3 DNA follows: TGCAGTGCTGAGGGACTAGCAGAGACCGGGGAGCTGTTTTTT. The genes are TRBV20-1 and TRBJ2-2; 9 bases map to TRBD2. The trim removed 5 bases at V and 5 bases at J, leaving 6 bases unmatched. Germline V lookup: CDR1 DFQATT, CDR2 SNEGSKA (reference sequence). The CDR3 sequence is 14 residues long.

This clonotype has just a few counts. The V call is TRBV20-1, the J call TRBJ1-2, with D tentatively TRBD1 (5 bases). Germline values: CDR1 DFQATT, CDR2 SNEGSKA (reference sequence). The CDR3 has 13 amino acids. V dropped 6 bases and J dropped 5 bases, with 16 bases sitting between them. CDR3 sequence: CSASPGGSYGYTF. In nucleotides, the CDR3 is TGCAGTGCCAGTCCCGGGGGGAGTTATGGCTACACCTTC.

The chain has TRBV6-1 and TRBJ1-1; tentative D call: TRBD1 (6 bases). From germline, CDR1 is MNHNS and CDR2 SASEGT. Deletions cut 5 bases from V and 4 bases from J, with 14 bases between. This CDR3 is built from 14 residues. The CDR3 DNA reads TGTGCCAGCAGTCCTTTAGACAGGAGCACTGAAGCTTTCTTT. Amino acid sequence: CASSPLDRSTEAFF.

The J gene is TRBJ1-2, the V gene TRBV5-4, with D possibly being TRBD1 (5 bases). The germline V and J ends were trimmed by 2 bases and 5 bases, with 13 bases remaining between them. The CDR3 spans 14 residues. The germline V gene encodes CDR1 SGHNT and CDR2 YYREEE (reference sequence). CDR3 DNA: TGTGCCAGCAGCTTCCGGGACGCTCGTTATGGCTACACCTTC. It is translated as CASSFRDARYGYTF.

The chain joins TRBV6-1 to TRBJ2-2; D gene ambiguous. This CDR3 spans 14 amino acids. Looked up from germline, CDR1 is MNHNS and CDR2 is SASEGT. The V and J ends lost 7 bases and 3 bases respectively, with 12 bases between them. Here the CDR3 reads CASTARGDTGELFF. The CDR3 DNA sequence: TGTGCCAGCACGGCTCGCGGTGACACCGGGGAGCTGTTTTTT.

The CDR3 spells CATSRELGGLYEQYF. CDR3 coding DNA: TGTGCCACCAGCAGAGAACTTGGTGGACTGTACGAGCAGTACTTC. This sequence joins TRBV15 and TRBJ2-7, with D perhaps matching TRBD2 (5 bases). The germline gives CDR1 LNHNV, CDR2 YYDKDF (reference sequence). There are 15 residues in the CDR3. Deletions cut 0 bases from V and 4 bases from J, with 13 bases between.